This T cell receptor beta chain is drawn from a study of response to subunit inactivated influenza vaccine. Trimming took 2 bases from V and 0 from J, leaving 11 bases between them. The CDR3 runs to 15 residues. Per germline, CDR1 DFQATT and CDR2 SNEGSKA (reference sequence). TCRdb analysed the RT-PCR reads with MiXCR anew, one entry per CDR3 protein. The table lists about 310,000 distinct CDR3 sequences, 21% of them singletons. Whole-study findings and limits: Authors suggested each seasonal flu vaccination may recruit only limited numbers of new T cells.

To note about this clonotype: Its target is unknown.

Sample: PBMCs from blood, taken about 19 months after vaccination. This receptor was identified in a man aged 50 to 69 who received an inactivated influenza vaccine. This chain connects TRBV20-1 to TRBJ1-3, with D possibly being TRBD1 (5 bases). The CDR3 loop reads CSARLPGHSGNTIYF. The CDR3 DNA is TGCAGTGCTAGACTTCCGGGGCACTCTGGAAACACCATATATTTT.